The 24 T cell receptor beta chains given below trace back to one sample, sequenced in a study of identical twins. TCRdb reprocessed the 5' RACE reads with MiXCR, giving one entry per CDR3 protein. Counted here are about 690,000 distinct CDR3 sequences, 5.5% to 6.5% occurring once; the ten biggest clones make up 1.5% to 2%. Sequencing was performed on naive T cells sorted from blood. All receptors derive from a young man in good health.

CDR3: CASGFGTGGVQPQHF. CDR3 in DNA: TGTGCTAGTGGTTTCGGGACAGGGGGCGTTCAGCCCCAGCATTTT. This chain joins TRBV12-5 and TRBJ1-5; 12 bases align to TRBD1. Trimming cost V 3 bases and J 6 bases; bases outside gene matches: 3. Germline V lookup: CDR1 LGHNT, CDR2 FRNRAP. The CDR3 consists of 15 residues.

V and J are TRBV11-2 and TRBJ1-4, with 7 positions matching TRBD1. V was pared by 6 bases and J by 2 bases, with 9 bases of the junction left unmatched. This CDR3 spans 16 amino acids. CDR1 and CDR2 (germline): SGHAT, FQNNGV. CDR3 nucleotide sequence: TGTGCCAGCAGGCGAACAGGGGCTCCGACTAATGAAAAACTGTTTTTT. The encoded protein is CASRRTGAPTNEKLFF.

V is TRBV2 and J is TRBJ1-3; no definite D call. V was trimmed by 4 bases and J by 1 base, leaving 14 bases between them. Germline values: CDR1 SNHLY, CDR2 FYNNEI. The CDR3 is 16 amino acids. The CDR3 reads CASSGTFLASGNTIYF. The CDR3 nucleotides read TGTGCCAGCAGTGGGACGTTCCTCGCTTCTGGAAACACCATATATTTT.

This clonotype was observed at least ten times. This chain links TRBV5-8 with TRBJ2-7, with D tentatively TRBD2 (5 bases). Germline CDR1 reads SGHTS; CDR2 reads YDEGEE. The V and J ends lost 0 bases and 3 bases respectively, with 10 bases between them. CDR3 size: 14 residues. The CDR3 spells CASSLVGLNYEQYF. The CDR3 nucleotides read TGTGCCAGCAGCTTGGTCGGACTGAACTACGAGCAGTACTTC. The full variable domain, its missing parts supplied by reference TRBV5-8 and TRBJ2-7, is EAGVTQSPTHLIKTRGQQATLRCSPISGHTSVYWYQQALGLGLQFLLWYDEGEERNRGNFPPRFSGRQFPNYSSELNVNALELEDSALYLCASSLVGLNYEQYFGPGTRLTVT.

The chain combines TRBV7-7 with TRBJ2-2; D unresolved. This CDR3 has 15 amino acids. V gave up 5 bases and J gave up 5 bases, with 15 bases separating them. CDR1 and CDR2 from the germline V gene are SSHAT and FNYEAQ (reference sequence). The CDR3 is CASSPSNTVTGELFF. The CDR3 bases are TGTGCCAGCAGCCCGTCCAACACTGTAACCGGGGAGCTGTTTTTT.

This sequence joins TRBV28 and TRBJ1-2, with TRBD1 matching over 7 bases. Germline V lookup: CDR1 MDHEN, CDR2 SYDVKM. The J segment lost 2 bases and the V segment lost 5 bases, leaving 5 bases of the junction unmatched. This CDR3 has 14 amino acids. The CDR3 spells CASSGTALNYGYTF. CDR3 DNA sequence: TGTGCCAGCAGTGGGACAGCCCTGAACTATGGCTACACCTTC.

This clonotype was found many times. This chain uses TRBV20-1 with TRBJ2-2; weak D call: TRBD1 (6 bases). This CDR3 is 18 amino acids long. V was trimmed by 3 bases and J by 3 bases, leaving 23 bases between them. CDR1 and CDR2 (germline): DFQATT, SNEGSKA (reference sequence). CDR3 sequence reads: CSARRAGEFALHTGELFF. The CDR3 DNA reads as TGCAGTGCTAGGAGGGCAGGGGAGTTTGCACTGCACACCGGGGAGCTGTTTTTT.

Concerning this clonotype itself: One base away lies a much larger clone, so this may be a sequencing read error. The chain is built from TRBV6-1 and TRBJ1-1; D might be TRBD1 (6 bases). The CDR3 covers 15 residues. Germline V lookup: CDR1 MNHNS, CDR2 SASEGT. In DNA, the CDR3 is TGTGCCAGCAGCTGGGGAGGACAGTCTGGCACTGAAGCTTTGTTT. It translates to CASSWGGQSGTEALF.

This clonotype was detected a few times. The J gene is TRBJ2-7, the V gene TRBV7-9; tentatively, D is TRBD2 (7 bases). Germline V gene data show CDR1 as SEHNR and CDR2 as FQNEAQ (reference sequence). This CDR3 comprises 13 residues. V gave up 4 bases and J gave up 7 bases, with 14 bases separating them. CDR3 bases: TGTGCCAGCAGCTCCCTAAGGGGGGGGGAGCAGTACTTC. Translation: CASSSLRGGEQYF.

This clonotype turned up a few times. The chain is built from TRBV10-3 and TRBJ1-1; 8 nucleotides align to TRBD1. CDR1 and CDR2 (germline): ENHRY, SYGVKD. This CDR3 comprises 13 residues. The J segment lost 11 bases and the V segment lost 9 bases, leaving 14 bases of the junction unmatched. Written as DNA, the CDR3 is TGTGCCATGTTGATAGACAGGGGCGGCGAGGCTTTCTTT. The encoded protein is CAMLIDRGGEAFF.

The table lists this clonotype with many counts. The rearrangement uses TRBV6-1 and TRBJ2-1; no clear D gene. V shed 8 bases and J shed 0 bases, with 11 bases lying between them. The CDR3 has 14 amino acids. Germline lookup yields CDR1 MNHNS and CDR2 SASEGT. The CDR3 DNA sequence: TGTGCCAGCGGTCTGGCTGTCTCCTACAATGAGCAGTTCTTC. As protein: CASGLAVSYNEQFF.

This clonotype was counted at least ten times. The V and J genes are TRBV7-6 and TRBJ1-1; perhaps TRBD1 as D (5 bases). Trimming left V 5 bases short and J 4 bases short, with 17 bases between. This CDR3 has 15 amino acids. CDR1 SGHVS and CDR2 FNYEAQ come from the germline V gene. The CDR3 is CASSPQGRVGTEAFF. Written as DNA, the CDR3 is TGTGCCAGCAGCCCCCAGGGTCGGGTGGGCACTGAAGCTTTCTTT.

This clonotype has at least ten counts. This chain connects TRBV6-1 to TRBJ2-1; possibly TRBD2 for D (6 bases). Trimming pared 5 bases from V and 9 bases from J, leaving 17 bases between. The CDR3 loop spans 14 amino acids. Looked up from germline, CDR1 is MNHNS and CDR2 is SASEGT. DNA for the CDR3: TGTGCCAGCAGTCTTGGCGGGGTTAGAAGTGAGCAGTTCTTC. Translation: CASSLGGVRSEQFF.

This clonotype has only a few counts. The chain combines TRBV5-4 with TRBJ2-6; D is ambiguous. This CDR3 is built from 15 residues. Germline V lookup: CDR1 SGHNT, CDR2 YYREEE (reference sequence). V lost 0 bases, J lost 0 bases, and 4 bases lay in between. The CDR3: CASSLVHSGANVLTF. CDR3 DNA: TGTGCCAGCAGCTTGGTCCACTCTGGGGCCAACGTCCTGACTTTC.

This clonotype has more than one count but fewer than ten. V is TRBV6-2 or TRBV6-3 and J is TRBJ2-5, with TRBD2 as a possible D gene (5 bases). The V gene's germline CDR1 is MNHEY and CDR2 SVGEGT. V was trimmed by 2 bases and J by 4 bases, leaving 14 bases between them. The CDR3 spans 15 residues. The CDR3 DNA reads TGTGCCAGCAGTTACGTCGGACTCCCAGTAGAGACCCAGTACTTC. Encoded protein: CASSYVGLPVETQYF.

Details on this clonotype: This likely reflects a read error, since a far larger clone is one base away. The chain is built from TRBV20-1 and TRBJ2-7, with a weak D call TRBD1 (5 bases). CDR1 is DFQATT, CDR2 SNEGSKA, per germline (reference sequence). This CDR3 is 11 amino acids long. Written as DNA, the CDR3 is TGCAGTGCTAGAGGGGGCTACGGGCAGTACTTC. Translating it yields CSARGGYGQYF.

The sample holds many counts of this clonotype. The rearrangement links TRBV29-1 to TRBJ2-7; D uncertain. V lost 6 bases and J 3 bases, leaving 12 bases between the germline ends. Germline CDR1 and CDR2: SQVTM and ANQGSEA. The CDR3 contains 12 residues. The CDR3 spells CSVETGVYEQYF. The CDR3 region has the DNA TGCAGCGTCGAGACTGGAGTCTACGAGCAGTACTTC.

This clonotype came up many times. V and J are TRBV7-6 and TRBJ1-5, with D possibly matching TRBD1 (6 bases). The germline V gene encodes CDR1 SGHVS and CDR2 FNYEAQ. V was clipped by 3 bases and J by 7 bases, with 13 bases between them. The CDR3 spans 14 residues. CDR3 nucleotides: TGTGCCAGCAGCTTCCAGGGGTTCGGGCAGCCCCAGCATTTT. Its protein product is CASSFQGFGQPQHF.

This clonotype showed up many times. The chain uses TRBV6-2 or TRBV6-3 and TRBJ2-7; TRBD1 is a possible D gene (5 bases). The V gene's germline CDR1 is MNHEY and CDR2 SVGEGT. The germline V and J ends were trimmed by 4 bases and 4 bases, with 14 bases remaining between them. This CDR3 has 14 residues. This CDR3 is CASSSRQSPYEQYV. CDR3 in DNA: TGTGCCAGCAGTTCAAGACAGAGCCCGTACGAGCAGTACGTC.

This clonotype was picked up many times. V and J are TRBV12-3 or TRBV12-4 and TRBJ2-3, with D tentatively TRBD2 (6 bases). The CDR3 contains 14 residues. Trimming left V 4 bases short and J 1 base short, with 9 bases between. CDR3 region: CASSSPGGTDTQYF. The CDR3 region has the DNA TGTGCCAGCAGTTCCCCGGGGGGCACAGATACGCAGTATTTT.

The J gene is TRBJ2-5, the V gene TRBV19; no reliable D call. V dropped 3 bases and J dropped 0 bases, with 5 bases sitting between them. This CDR3 region has 13 residues. The germline V gene has CDR1 LNHDA and CDR2 SQIVND (reference sequence). The CDR3 bases are TGTGCCAGTAGTATGTCCAACCAAGAGACCCAGTACTTC. This translates into CASSMSNQETQYF. The entire variable domain, with the rest obtained from reference TRBV19 and TRBJ2-5, is as follows: DGGITQSPKYLFRKEGQNVTLSCEQNLNHDAMYWYRQDPGQGLRLIYYSQIVNDFQKGDIAEGYSVSREKKESFPLTVTSAQKNPTAFYLCASSMSNQETQYFGPGTRLLVL.

The chain uses TRBV7-8 and TRBJ2-3; 10 nucleotides line up with TRBD2. The V gene's germline CDR1 is SGHVS and CDR2 FQNEAQ. The CDR3 contains 17 residues. The ends lost 6 bases at V and 0 bases at J; junction bases unmatched: 9. The CDR3 region has the DNA TGTGCCAGCAGGTCTACTAGCGGGGCATCTAGCACAGATACGCAGTATTTT. Amino acids: CASRSTSGASSTDTQYF.

In this sample, this clonotype turned up a few times. The CDR3 coding sequence is TGTGCCAGCAGCTTGATTCAGGGGATGGCAGATACGCAGTATTTT. Translated: CASSLIQGMADTQYF. The V call is TRBV5-6, the J call TRBJ2-3, with D tentatively TRBD1 (6 bases). The V end lost 1 base, the J end lost 4 bases, and 13 bases lay between the germline ends. The CDR3 sequence is 15 residues long. Germline CDR1 reads SGHDT; CDR2 reads YYEEEE. Full variable domain (rest looked up from reference TRBV5-6 and TRBJ2-3): DAGVTQSPTHLIKTRGQQVTLRCSPKSGHDTVSWYQQALGQGPQFIFQYYEEEERQRGNFPDRFSGHQFPNYSSELNVNALLLGDSALYLCASSLIQGMADTQYFGPGTRLTVL.

This clonotype was recorded a few times. CDR3 coding DNA: TGTGCCTGGAGGGTTGCAGATACGCAGTATTTT. Translated, it gives CAWRVADTQYF. V gene TRBV30 combines with J gene TRBJ2-3; no clear D. The CDR3 is made up of 11 amino acids. V gave up 3 bases and J gave up 4 bases, with 5 bases separating them. Germline-derived CDR1 and CDR2 are GTSNPN and SVGIG (reference sequence).